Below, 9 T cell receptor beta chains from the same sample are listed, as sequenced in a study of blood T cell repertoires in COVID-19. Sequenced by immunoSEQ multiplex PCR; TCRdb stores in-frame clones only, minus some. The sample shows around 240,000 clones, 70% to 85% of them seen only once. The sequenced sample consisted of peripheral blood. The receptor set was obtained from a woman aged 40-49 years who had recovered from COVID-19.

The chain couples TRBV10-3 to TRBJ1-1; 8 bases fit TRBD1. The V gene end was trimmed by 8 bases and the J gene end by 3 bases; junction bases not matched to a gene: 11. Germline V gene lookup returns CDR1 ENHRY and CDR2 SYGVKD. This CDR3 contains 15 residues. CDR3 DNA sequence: TGTGCCATCCGTGTGTTTCAGGGGGCCGACACTGAAGCTTTCTTT. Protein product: CAIRVFQGADTEAFF.

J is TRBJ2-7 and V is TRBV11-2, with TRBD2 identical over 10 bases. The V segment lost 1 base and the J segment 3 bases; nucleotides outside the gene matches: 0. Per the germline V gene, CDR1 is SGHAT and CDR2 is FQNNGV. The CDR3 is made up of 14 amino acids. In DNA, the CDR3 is TGTGCCAGCAGCTTAGGGACTAGCGGCTACGAGCAGTACTTC. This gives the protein CASSLGTSGYEQYF.

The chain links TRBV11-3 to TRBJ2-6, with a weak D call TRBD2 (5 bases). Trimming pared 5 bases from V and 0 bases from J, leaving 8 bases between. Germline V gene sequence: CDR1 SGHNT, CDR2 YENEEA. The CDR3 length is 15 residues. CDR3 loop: CASSHDYSGANVLTF. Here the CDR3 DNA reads TGTGCCAGCAGCCACGACTACTCTGGGGCCAACGTCCTGACTTTC.

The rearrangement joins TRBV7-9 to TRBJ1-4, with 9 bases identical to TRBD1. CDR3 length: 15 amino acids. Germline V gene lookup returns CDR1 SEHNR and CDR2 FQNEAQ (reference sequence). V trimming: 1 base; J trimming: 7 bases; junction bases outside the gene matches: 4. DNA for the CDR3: TGTGCCAGCAGCTTAGGGGACAGGGAAAGTGAAAAACTGTTTTTT. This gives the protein CASSLGDRESEKLFF.

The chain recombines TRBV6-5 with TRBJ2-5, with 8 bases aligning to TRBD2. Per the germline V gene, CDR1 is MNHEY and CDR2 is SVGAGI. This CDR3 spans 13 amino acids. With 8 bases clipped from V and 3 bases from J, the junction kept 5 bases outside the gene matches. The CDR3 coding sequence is TGTGCCAGCGCACTCGGGGGGGAAGAGACCCAGTACTTC. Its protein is CASALGGEETQYF.

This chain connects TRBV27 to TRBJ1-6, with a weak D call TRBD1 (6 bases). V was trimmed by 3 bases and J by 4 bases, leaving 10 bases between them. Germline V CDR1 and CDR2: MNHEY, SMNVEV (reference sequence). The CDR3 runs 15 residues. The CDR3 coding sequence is TGTGCCAGCAGTTTGGCAGGGGCGTATAATTCACCCCTCCACTTT. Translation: CASSLAGAYNSPLHF.

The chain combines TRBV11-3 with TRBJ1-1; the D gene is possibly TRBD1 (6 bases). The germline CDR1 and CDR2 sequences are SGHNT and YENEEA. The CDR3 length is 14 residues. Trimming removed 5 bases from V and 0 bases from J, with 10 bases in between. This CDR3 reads CASSQGSMNTEAFF. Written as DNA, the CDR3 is TGTGCCAGCAGCCAGGGGTCCATGAACACTGAAGCTTTCTTT.

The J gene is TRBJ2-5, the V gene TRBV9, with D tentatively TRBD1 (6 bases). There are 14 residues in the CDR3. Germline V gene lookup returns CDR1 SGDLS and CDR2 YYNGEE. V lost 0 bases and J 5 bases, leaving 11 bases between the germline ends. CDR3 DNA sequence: TGTGCCAGCAGCGTAGAGGGACAATCGGAGACCCAGTACTTC. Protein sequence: CASSVEGQSETQYF.

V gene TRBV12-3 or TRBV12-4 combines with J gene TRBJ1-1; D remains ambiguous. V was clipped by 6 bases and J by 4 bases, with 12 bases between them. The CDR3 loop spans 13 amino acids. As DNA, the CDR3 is TGTGCCAGCAGCCGCCAGGCTATCACTGAAGCTTTCTTT. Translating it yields CASSRQAITEAFF.